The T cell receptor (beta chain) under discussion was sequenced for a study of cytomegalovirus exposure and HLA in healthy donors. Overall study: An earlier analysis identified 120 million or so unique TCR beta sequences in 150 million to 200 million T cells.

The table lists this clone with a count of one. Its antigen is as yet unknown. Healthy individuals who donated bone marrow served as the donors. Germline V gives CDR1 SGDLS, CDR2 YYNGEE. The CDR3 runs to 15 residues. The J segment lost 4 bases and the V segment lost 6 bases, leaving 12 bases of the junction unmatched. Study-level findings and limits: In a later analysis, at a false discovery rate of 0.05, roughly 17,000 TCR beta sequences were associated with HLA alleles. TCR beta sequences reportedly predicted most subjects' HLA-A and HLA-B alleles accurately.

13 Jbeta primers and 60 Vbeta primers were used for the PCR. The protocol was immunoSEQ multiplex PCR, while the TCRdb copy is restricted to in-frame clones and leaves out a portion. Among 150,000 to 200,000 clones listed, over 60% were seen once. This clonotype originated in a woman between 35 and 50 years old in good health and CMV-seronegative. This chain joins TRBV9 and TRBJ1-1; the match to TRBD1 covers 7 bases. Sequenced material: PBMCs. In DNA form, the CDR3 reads TGTGCCAGCACCCCTTCAACAGGGGTTCTCACTGAAGCTTTCTTT. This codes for CASTPSTGVLTEAFF.